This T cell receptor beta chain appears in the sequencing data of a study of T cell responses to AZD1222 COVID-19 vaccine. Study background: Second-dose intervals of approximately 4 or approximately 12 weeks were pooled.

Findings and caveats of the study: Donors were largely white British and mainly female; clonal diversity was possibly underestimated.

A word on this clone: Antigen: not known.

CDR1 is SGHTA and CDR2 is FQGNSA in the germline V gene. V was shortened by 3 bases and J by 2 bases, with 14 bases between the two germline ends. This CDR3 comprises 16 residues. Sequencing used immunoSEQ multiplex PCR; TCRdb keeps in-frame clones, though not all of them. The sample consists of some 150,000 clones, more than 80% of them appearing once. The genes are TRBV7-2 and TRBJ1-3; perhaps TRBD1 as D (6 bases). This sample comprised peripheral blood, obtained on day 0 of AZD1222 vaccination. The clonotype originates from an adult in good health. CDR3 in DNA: TGTGCCAGCAGCTTGAACCCCCAGGGGACTGGAAACACCATATATTTT. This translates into CASSLNPQGTGNTIYF.